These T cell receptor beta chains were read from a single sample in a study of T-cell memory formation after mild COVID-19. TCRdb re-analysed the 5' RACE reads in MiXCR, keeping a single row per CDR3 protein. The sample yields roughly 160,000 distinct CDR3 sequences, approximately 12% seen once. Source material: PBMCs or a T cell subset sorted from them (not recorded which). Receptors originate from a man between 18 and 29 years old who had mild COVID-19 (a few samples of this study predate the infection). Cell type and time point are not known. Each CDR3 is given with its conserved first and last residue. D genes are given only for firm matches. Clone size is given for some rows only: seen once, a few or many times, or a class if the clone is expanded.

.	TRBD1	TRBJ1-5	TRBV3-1	TGTGCCAGCAGCCCCTCCGGACAGGGTGATCAGCCCCAGCATTTT	CASSPSGQGDQPQHF
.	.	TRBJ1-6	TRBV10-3	TGTGCCATCAGTGAGTCGGGGAGGGGCGAATCACCCCTCCACTTT	CAISESGRGESPLHF
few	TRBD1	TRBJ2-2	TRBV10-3	TGTGCCTCCTCAGGGGGGAACACCGGGGAGCTGTTTTTT	CASSGGNTGELFF
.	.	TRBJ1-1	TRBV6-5	TGTGCCAGCAGTTACTCTTTAAGACCCGGCTGGGACACTGAAGCTTTCTTT	CASSYSLRPGWDTEAFF
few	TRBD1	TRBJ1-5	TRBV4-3	TGCGCCAGCAGCCAAGATCGGCAGGGGGCTTTGTCGGGGTCTCAGCCCCAGCATTTT	CASSQDRQGALSGSQPQHF
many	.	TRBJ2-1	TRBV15	TGTGCCACCAGCAGATCCAATAGGGGGGGGAATGAGCAGTTCTTC	CATSRSNRGGNEQFF
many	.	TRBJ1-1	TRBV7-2	TGTGCCAGCAGCTTAGTAGGGGCGGGCACTGAAGCTTTCTTT	CASSLVGAGTEAFF
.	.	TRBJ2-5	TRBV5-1	TGCGCCAGCAGCGGTCGGGACAAAGCCTGGGAGACCCAGTACTTC	CASSGRDKAWETQYF
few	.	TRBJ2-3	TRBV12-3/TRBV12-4	TGTGCCAGCAGTTTAAACAGCCCGGGGACGCAGTATTTT	CASSLNSPGTQYF
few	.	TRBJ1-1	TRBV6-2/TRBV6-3	TGTGCCAGCAGCTCAGCCATGAACACTGAAGCTTTCTTT	CASSSAMNTEAFF
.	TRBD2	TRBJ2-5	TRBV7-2	TGTGCCAGCAGCTTAGTCCGGGACTACGTCCAAGAGACCCAGTACTTC	CASSLVRDYVQETQYF
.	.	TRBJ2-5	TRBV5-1	TGCGCCAGCAGCTTGGTGGCAGCACAAGAGACCCAGTACTTC	CASSLVAAQETQYF
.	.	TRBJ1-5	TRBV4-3	TGCGCCAGCAGCCAGCTGGTGGGGGATAGCAATCAGCCCCAGCATTTT	CASSQLVGDSNQPQHF
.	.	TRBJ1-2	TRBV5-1	TGCGCCAGCAGCGATGGGACCCCAAGGAACTATGGCTACACCTTC	CASSDGTPRNYGYTF
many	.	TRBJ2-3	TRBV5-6	TGTGCCAGCAGCCTCGGGACCGCAGGCACAGATACGCAGTATTTT	CASSLGTAGTDTQYF
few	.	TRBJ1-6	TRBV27	TGTGCCAGCAGTTCCACAGGGACGGGTAATTCACCCCTCCACTTT	CASSSTGTGNSPLHF
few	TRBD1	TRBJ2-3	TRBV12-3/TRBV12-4	TGTGCCAGCAGACAACAGGGGGCCGGCACAGATACGCAGTATTTT	CASRQQGAGTDTQYF
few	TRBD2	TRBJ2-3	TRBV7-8	TGTGCCAGCAGTATGAGCGGGGGGCGCATAGGTACGCAGTATTTT	CASSMSGGRIGTQYF
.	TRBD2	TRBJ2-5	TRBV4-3	TGCGCCAGCAGCCCGCTTGGGGGGAGGGGTACGGAGACCCAGTACTTC	CASSPLGGRGTETQYF
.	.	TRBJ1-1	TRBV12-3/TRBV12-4	TGTGCCAGCAGTTTAGCACAGGGTCACACTGAAGCTTTCTTT	CASSLAQGHTEAFF
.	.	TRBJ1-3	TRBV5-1	TGCGCCAGCAGCTGGGGGGACAATACTGGAAACACCATATATTTT	CASSWGDNTGNTIYF
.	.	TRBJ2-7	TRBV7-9	TGTGCCAGCCGCTCGGTTGGGGACGAGCAGTACTTC	CASRSVGDEQYF
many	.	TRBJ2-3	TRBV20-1	TGCAGTGCTAGATCAGAAACGGGCACAGATACGCAGTATTTT	CSARSETGTDTQYF
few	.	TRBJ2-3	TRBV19	TGTGCCAGTAGTATGCAGCGAAGCACAGATACGCAGTATTTT	CASSMQRSTDTQYF
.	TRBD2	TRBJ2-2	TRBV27	TGTGCCCGGATCACTAGCGGAGGCGGGGAGCTGTTTTTT	CARITSGGGELFF
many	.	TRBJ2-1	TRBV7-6	TGTGCCAGCAGCTTACAACATTTCAATGAGCAGTTCTTC	CASSLQHFNEQFF
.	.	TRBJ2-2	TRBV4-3	TGCGCCAGCAGCCAGGACAACACCGGGGAGCTGTTTTTT	CASSQDNTGELFF
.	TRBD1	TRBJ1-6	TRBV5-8	TGTGCCAGCAGCTTCGCAGGGGGTTATAATTCACCCCTCCACTTT	CASSFAGGYNSPLHF
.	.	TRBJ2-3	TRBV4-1	TGCGCCAGCAGCCAGCTCAGGGTCCAAAATACGCAGTATTTT	CASSQLRVQNTQYF
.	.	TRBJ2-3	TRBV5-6	TGTGCCAGCAACCCCTGGGGCAGACCAGATACGCAGTATTTT	CASNPWGRPDTQYF
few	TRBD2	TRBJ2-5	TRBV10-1	TGCGCCAGCAGTGAGTCGGGACTAGGAGGGGAGACCCAGTACTTC	CASSESGLGGETQYF
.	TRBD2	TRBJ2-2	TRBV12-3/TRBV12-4	TGTGCCAGCAGACTAGCGCCCGGGGAGCTGTTTTTT	CASRLAPGELFF
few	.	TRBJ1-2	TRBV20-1	TGCAGTGCTATTGCAGGGACCATGCTGGGCTACACCTTC	CSAIAGTMLGYTF
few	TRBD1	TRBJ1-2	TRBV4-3	TGCGCCAGCAGCCCGGGACAGCCCCTAGTAGGGGGCTACACCTTC	CASSPGQPLVGGYTF
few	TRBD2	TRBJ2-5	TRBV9	TGTGCCAGCAGCGTAGGCCTAGCGGGGGCCCAAGAGACCCAGTACTTC	CASSVGLAGAQETQYF
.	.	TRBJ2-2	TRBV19	TGTGCCAGTAGTAAGACAGCGGACACCGGGGAGCTGTTTTTT	CASSKTADTGELFF
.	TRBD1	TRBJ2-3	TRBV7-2	TGTGCCAGCAGCCGGATACCGGGACAGCCCACAGATACGCAGTATTTT	CASSRIPGQPTDTQYF
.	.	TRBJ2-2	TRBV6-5	TGTGCCAGCAGCTCTAGAACTAACTCCGGGGAGCTGTTTTTT	CASSSRTNSGELFF
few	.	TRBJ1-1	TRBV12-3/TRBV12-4	TGTGCCAGTCTCCTCCGGGACACCGAGGGGACTGAAGCTTTCTTT	CASLLRDTEGTEAFF
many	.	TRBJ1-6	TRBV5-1	TGCGCCAGCAGCTTGAACAGCAGAGATTCACCCCTCCACTTT	CASSLNSRDSPLHF
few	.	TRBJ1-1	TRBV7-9	TGTGCCAGCAGCTTAGGAGGGGATACGAACACTGAAGCTTTCTTT	CASSLGGDTNTEAFF
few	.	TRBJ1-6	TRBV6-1	TGCGGAAGGGAGAGCTCCTATAATTCACCCCTCCACTTT	CGRESSYNSPLHF
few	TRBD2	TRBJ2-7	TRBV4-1	TGCGCCAGCAGCCTGAAGTCGGGTGTAGCGGGGGGCACCTACGAGCAGTACTTC	CASSLKSGVAGGTYEQYF
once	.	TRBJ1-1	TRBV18	TGTGCCAGCTCACCGGGCGCTTCGGCTTTCTTT	CASSPGASAFF
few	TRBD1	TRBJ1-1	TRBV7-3	TGTGCCAGCAGCTCGACAGGGGGGATGAACACTGAAGCTTTCTTT	CASSSTGGMNTEAFF
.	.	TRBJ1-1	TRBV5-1	TGCGCCAGCAGCTGGGACAACACTGAAGCTTTCTTT	CASSWDNTEAFF
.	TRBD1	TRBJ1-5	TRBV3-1	TGTGCCAGCAGCAATACAGGGGGCAATCAGCCCCAGCATTTT	CASSNTGGNQPQHF
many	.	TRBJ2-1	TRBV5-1	TGCGCCAGCAGCCCCCTCTCCTACAATGAGCAGTTCTTC	CASSPLSYNEQFF
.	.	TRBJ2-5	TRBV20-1	TGCAGTGCTAGAACCACCATTCAAGAGACCCAGTACTTC	CSARTTIQETQYF